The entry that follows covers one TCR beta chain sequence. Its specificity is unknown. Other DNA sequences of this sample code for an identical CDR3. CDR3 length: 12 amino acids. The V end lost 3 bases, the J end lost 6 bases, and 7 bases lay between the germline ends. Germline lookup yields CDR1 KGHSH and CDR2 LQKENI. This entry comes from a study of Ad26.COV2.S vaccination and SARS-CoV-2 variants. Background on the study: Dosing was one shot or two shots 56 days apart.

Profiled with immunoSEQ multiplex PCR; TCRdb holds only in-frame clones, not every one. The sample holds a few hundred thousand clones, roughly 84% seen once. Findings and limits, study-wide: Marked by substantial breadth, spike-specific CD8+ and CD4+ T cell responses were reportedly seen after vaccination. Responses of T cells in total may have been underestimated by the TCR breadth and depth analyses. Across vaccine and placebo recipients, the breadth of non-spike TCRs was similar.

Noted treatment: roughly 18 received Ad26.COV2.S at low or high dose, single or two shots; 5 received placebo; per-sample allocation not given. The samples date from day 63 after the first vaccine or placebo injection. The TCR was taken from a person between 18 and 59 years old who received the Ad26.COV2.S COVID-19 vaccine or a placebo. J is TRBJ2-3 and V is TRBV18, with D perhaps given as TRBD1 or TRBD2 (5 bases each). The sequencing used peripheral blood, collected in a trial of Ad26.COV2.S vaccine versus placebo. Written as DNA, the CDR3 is TGTGCCAGCTCACCCAGGGAGGATACGCAGTATTTT. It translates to CASSPREDTQYF. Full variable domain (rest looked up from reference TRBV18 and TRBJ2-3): NAGVMQNPRHLVRRRGQEARLRCSPMKGHSHVYWYRQLPEEGLKFMVYLQKENIIDESGMPKERFSAEFPKEGPSILRIQQVVRGDSAAYFCASSPREDTQYFGPGTRLTVL.